This TCR beta chain stems from a study of T cell clonality in common variable immunodeficiency. Findings and limits, study-wide: The cause of increased CVID clonality remains unclear without subpopulation sequencing. In common variable immunodeficiency, TCR beta chains reportedly carried fewer deletions and N-nucleotide insertions.

With respect to this clone: Antigen: not known. The CDR3 goes on 3 residues after the read ends, and that part is filled in from the germline J gene.

Using immunoSEQ multiplex PCR, the repertoire was profiled, and TCRdb retains in-frame clones only, with some absent. Altogether around 13,000 clones were found in the sample, and no singletons occur. Caucasian heritage predominated among both patients and controls. CDR3 length: 17 amino acids. Trimming at V came to 0 bases and at J to 5 bases, leaving 10 bases not matched to a gene. CDR1 is SGHVS and CDR2 is FNYEAQ in the germline V gene. The source of this sequence is a human donor with common variable immunodeficiency. The chain carries TRBV7-6 and TRBJ2-7; 10 positions match TRBD1. The specimen sequenced was peripheral blood mononuclear cells. The DNA read from the CDR3 is TGTGCCAGCAGCTTAGCGGGACGGGACAGGGGTGGTGACGAG. Translation: CASSLAGRDRGGDE. The entire CDR3 is CASSLAGRDRGGDEQYF. The variable domain in full, with the rest retrieved from reference TRBV7-6 and TRBJ2-7, is GAGVSQSPRYKVTKRGQDVALRCDPISGHVSLYWYRQALGQGPEFLTYFNYEAQQDKSGLPNDRFSAERPEGSISTLTIQRTEQRDSAMYRCASSLAGRDRGGDEQYFGPGTRLTVT.